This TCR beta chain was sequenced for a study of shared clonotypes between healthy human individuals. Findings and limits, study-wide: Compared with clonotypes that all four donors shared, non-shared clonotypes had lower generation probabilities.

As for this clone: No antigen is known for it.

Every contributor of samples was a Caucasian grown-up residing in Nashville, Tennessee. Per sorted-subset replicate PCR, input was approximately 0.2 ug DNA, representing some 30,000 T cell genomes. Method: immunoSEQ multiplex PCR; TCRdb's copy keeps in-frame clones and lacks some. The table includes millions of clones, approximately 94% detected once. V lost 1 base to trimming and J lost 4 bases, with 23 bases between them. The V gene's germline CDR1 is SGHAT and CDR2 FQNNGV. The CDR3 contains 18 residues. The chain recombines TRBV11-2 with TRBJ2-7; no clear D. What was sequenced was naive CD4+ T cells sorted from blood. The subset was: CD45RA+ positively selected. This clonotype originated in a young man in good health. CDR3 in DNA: TGTGCCAGCAGCTTAGTTGCCCGCTGGGGTCCAGAGGTATACGAGCAGTACTTC. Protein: CASSLVARWGPEVYEQYF.